A selection of T cell receptor beta chains follows, all from one sample in a study of T-cell memory formation after mild COVID-19. TCRdb recomputed calls from the 5' RACE reads with MiXCR, one row per CDR3 protein. The sample yields under 250,000 distinct CDR3 sequences, about 16% seen once. Sequencing was performed on PBMCs or a T cell subset sorted from them (not recorded which). The source of these receptors is an adult woman who had mild COVID-19 (a few samples of this study predate the infection). Cell type and time point are not known. CDR3s include the opening cysteine and the closing phenylalanine or tryptophan. A D gene is named only where the DNA matches it firmly. Rows give clone size only sometimes, using once, few, many, or a class for an expanded clone.

v_gene	j_gene	abundance	d_gene	CDR3aa	CDR3nt
TRBV20-1	TRBJ2-3	-	-	CSASRGGSTDTQYF	TGCAGTGCTAGTAGGGGAGGCAGCACAGATACGCAGTATTTT
TRBV19	TRBJ2-1	many	TRBD2	CASSSGGSSYNEQFF	TGTGCCAGTAGTAGCGGGGGAAGCTCCTACAATGAGCAGTTCTTC
TRBV6-5	TRBJ2-4	many	TRBD1	CASRPGQVGNIQYF	TGTGCCAGCAGGCCCGGACAGGTCGGAAACATTCAGTACTTC
TRBV19	TRBJ2-3	few	-	CASTIRGGAVDTQYF	TGTGCCAGTACCATCCGGGGCGGGGCCGTGGATACGCAGTATTTT
TRBV28	TRBJ2-1	many	TRBD2	CASINSAGGSSYNEQFF	TGTGCCAGCATCAACTCCGCGGGGGGAAGCTCCTACAATGAGCAGTTCTTC
TRBV6-2/TRBV6-3	TRBJ1-5	few	-	CASSYSRSRGRNQPQHF	TGTGCCAGCAGTTACTCTCGGTCCAGGGGACGCAATCAGCCCCAGCATTTT
TRBV19	TRBJ1-5	many	-	CASSIWGHSNQPQHF	TGTGCCAGTAGTATATGGGGGCACAGCAATCAGCCCCAGCATTTT
TRBV28	TRBJ2-7	-	-	CASSRPTRVRGTYEQYF	TGTGCCAGCAGCCGGCCTACCCGGGTCCGAGGAACCTACGAGCAGTACTTC
TRBV11-2	TRBJ2-2	few	-	CASSTGGKSGELFF	TGTGCCAGCAGCACCGGGGGCAAATCCGGGGAGCTGTTTTTT
TRBV6-2/TRBV6-3	TRBJ2-7	few	-	CASRTGGYYEQYF	TGTGCCAGCAGAACGGGGGGCTACTACGAGCAGTACTTC
TRBV7-2	TRBJ1-2	-	-	CASSYLWTGYGYTF	TGTGCCAGCAGCTACCTATGGACGGGCTATGGCTACACCTTC